What follows are 17 T cell receptor beta chains derived from one specimen sequenced in a study of early T cells in non-severe SARS-CoV-2 infection. TCRdb redid the calling of the 5' RACE reads with MiXCR, one entry per CDR3 protein. The sample consists of over 60,000 distinct CDR3 sequences, roughly 12% of them appearing once. The source material was whole blood, sampled at baseline. The receptors stem from an adult who was a healthcare worker with PCR-confirmed SARS-CoV-2 infection or an uninfected control (not recorded which).

This clonotype was seen more than once but under ten times. The chain joins TRBV6-1 to TRBJ1-1; D gene uncertain. V lost 3 bases, J lost 6 bases, and 8 bases lay in between. CDR3 length: 12 residues. From germline, CDR1 is MNHNS and CDR2 SASEGT. Written as DNA, the CDR3 is TGTGCCAGCAGTGAGGGATGGGCTGAAGCTTTCTTT. This codes for CASSEGWAEAFF.

The J gene is TRBJ1-4, the V gene TRBV19, with D possibly TRBD1 on 6 matching bases. The germline V gene has CDR1 LNHDA and CDR2 SQIVND (reference sequence). The CDR3 length is 17 residues. With 5 bases removed from V and 5 bases from J, the gap between germline ends came to 21 bases. For the CDR3, the DNA is TGTGCCAGTAGTCCTGATAAGGGGCTCACAGGGAATGAAAAACTGTTTTTT. Its protein product is CASSPDKGLTGNEKLFF.

The rearrangement joins TRBV29-1 to TRBJ2-4, with D maybe TRBD2 (5 bases). The V and J ends lost 4 bases and 3 bases respectively, with 13 bases between them. The CDR3 runs 14 residues. Germline CDR1 and CDR2: SQVTM and ANQGSEA. The CDR3 reads CSVGPTGGKNIQYF. The DNA of the CDR3 is TGCAGCGTTGGACCGACCGGAGGCAAAAACATTCAGTACTTC. The whole variable domain, filled in from reference TRBV29-1 and TRBJ2-4, reads SAVISQKPSRDICQRGTSLTIQCQVDSQVTMMFWYRQQPGQSLTLIATANQGSEATYESGFVIDKFPISRPNLTFSTLTVSNMSPEDSSIYLCSVGPTGGKNIQYFGAGTRLSVL.

The table lists this clonotype with a few counts. The chain is built from TRBV29-1 and TRBJ2-2; TRBD1 aligns across 7 bases. The trim removed 6 bases at V and 4 bases at J, leaving 11 bases unmatched. The CDR3 spans 15 residues. The germline V gene has CDR1 SQVTM and CDR2 ANQGSEA. The chain's CDR3 is CSVEETGITTGELFF. CDR3 bases: TGCAGCGTGGAGGAGACAGGGATTACCACCGGGGAGCTGTTTTTT.

This clonotype has just a few counts. The DNA of the CDR3 is TGTGCCAGCAGCTCCAGGGAATACGAGCAGTACTTC. Its translation: CASSSREYEQYF. The chain links TRBV6-6 to TRBJ2-7; D is possibly TRBD1 (5 bases). Trimming shortened V by 6 bases and J by 4 bases, and 10 bases separated the two germline ends. CDR3 length: 12 residues. Germline CDR1 is MNHNY and CDR2 is SVGAGI (reference sequence).

This clonotype was detected only a few times. The V call is TRBV11-2, the J call TRBJ2-7; TRBD1 matches 10 bases. The J segment lost 5 bases and the V segment lost 5 bases, leaving 9 bases of the junction unmatched. CDR1 SGHAT and CDR2 FQNNGV come from the germline V gene. The CDR3 sequence is 15 residues long. CDR3 nucleotides: TGTGCCAGCAGCGCCATGGGACAGGGGAGCCACGAGCAGTACTTC. This sequence encodes CASSAMGQGSHEQYF.

This clonotype has just a few counts. This sequence joins TRBV19 and TRBJ1-5; D remains ambiguous. The CDR3 length is 13 residues. V lost 8 bases and J 5 bases, leaving 13 bases between the germline ends. Germline V gene sequence: CDR1 LNHDA, CDR2 SQIVND (reference sequence). The CDR3 DNA follows: TGTGCCAGTTCTACCGACCGCTATCAGCCCCAGCATTTT. Protein: CASSTDRYQPQHF.

This clonotype has at least ten counts. V and J are TRBV12-3 or TRBV12-4 and TRBJ1-2, with unresolved D. This CDR3 has 12 residues. V was pared by 6 bases and J by 4 bases, with 9 bases between. CDR3 region: CASSQGGYGYTF. In DNA, the CDR3 is TGTGCCAGCAGCCAAGGTGGCTATGGCTACACCTTC.

This clonotype has a handful of counts. This chain connects TRBV12-3 or TRBV12-4 to TRBJ1-2; TRBD1 is a possible D gene (5 bases). The CDR3 extends over 13 amino acids. V shed 3 bases and J shed 6 bases, with 11 bases lying between them. The CDR3 spells CASSFVSGDGYTF. CDR3 DNA sequence: TGTGCCAGCAGTTTCGTGTCGGGGGATGGCTACACCTTC.

V is TRBV4-3 and J is TRBJ2-3; TRBD1 agrees at 10 bases. V was clipped by 0 bases and J by 4 bases; unmatched bases: 1. Germline V gives CDR1 LGHNA, CDR2 YSLEER. The CDR3 consists of 15 residues. The DNA for the CDR3 is TGCGCCAGCAGCCAAGAGGGGACAGGGGCAGATACGCAGTATTTT. Protein sequence: CASSQEGTGADTQYF.

This chain uses TRBV24-1 with TRBJ1-1; D unresolved. This CDR3 has 14 residues. Germline CDR1 reads KGHDR; CDR2 reads SFDVKD. The V end lost 0 bases, the J end lost 11 bases, and 15 bases lay between the germline ends. CDR3 DNA sequence: TGTGCCACCAGTGATTTGTCCGGGGAGAACGGGGCTTTCTTT. Translating it yields CATSDLSGENGAFF.

The chain uses TRBV7-9 and TRBJ2-6; 7 bases line up with TRBD1. Trimming at V came to 5 bases and at J to 0 bases, leaving 4 bases not matched to a gene. Germline CDR1 reads SEHNR; CDR2 reads FQNEAQ (reference sequence). The CDR3 has 16 amino acids. The CDR3 DNA reads as TGTGCCAGCAGCCGGGACAGCCACTCTGGGGCCAACGTCCTGACTTTC. Its protein is CASSRDSHSGANVLTF.

The sample holds a few counts of this clonotype. This rearrangement joins TRBV20-1 to TRBJ1-5; D gene ambiguous. The CDR3 is made up of 13 amino acids. Trimming cost V 5 bases and J 15 bases, with 23 bases left between them. In germline, CDR1 is DFQATT, CDR2 SNEGSKA (reference sequence). Written as DNA, the CDR3 is TGCAGTGCTCAAATGGGAGGGAAATCCGCCCGGCATTTT. Translating it yields CSAQMGGKSARHF.

The chain joins TRBV24-1 to TRBJ2-5; D is unresolved. Trimming stripped 3 bases from V and 5 bases from J, with 9 bases between. CDR3 length: 13 amino acids. Germline CDR1 is KGHDR and CDR2 is SFDVKD. The CDR3 reads CATSDPGYETQYF. In nucleotides, the CDR3 is TGTGCCACCAGTGATCCCGGATATGAGACCCAGTACTTC.

The J gene is TRBJ2-3, the V gene TRBV4-3; D ambiguous. Trimming shortened V by 0 bases and J by 0 bases, and 7 bases separated the two germline ends. Germline assignment: CDR1 LGHNA and CDR2 YSLEER. The length of the CDR3 is 15 residues. CDR3 bases: TGCGCCAGCAGCCAAGATCATGCTAGCACAGATACGCAGTATTTT. This codes for CASSQDHASTDTQYF.

This clonotype has more than one count but fewer than ten. The chain joins TRBV15 to TRBJ2-7; D not certain. Germline loops: CDR1 LNHNV, CDR2 YYDKDF (reference sequence). V was shortened by 0 bases and J by 10 bases, with 10 bases between the two germline ends. This CDR3 spans 12 amino acids. The CDR3 region has the DNA TGTGCCACCAGCAGAGAGGGCGCGGCCCAGTACTTC. The encoded protein is CATSREGAAQYF.

This clonotype was counted many times. The rearrangement joins TRBV5-1 to TRBJ1-2; D gene uncertain. Germline CDR1 SGHRS, CDR2 YFSETQ. The CDR3 length is 15 residues. V was shortened by 0 bases and J by 6 bases, with 15 bases between the two germline ends. The CDR3 protein is CASSLVASAGHGYTF. As DNA, the CDR3 is TGCGCCAGCAGCTTGGTAGCTTCTGCGGGCCATGGCTACACCTTC. Full variable domain (remainder filled in from reference TRBV5-1 and TRBJ1-2): KAGVTQTPRYLIKTRGQQVTLSCSPISGHRSVSWYQQTPGQGLQFLFEYFSETQRNKGNFPGRFSGRQFSNSRSEMNVSTLELGDSALYLCASSLVASAGHGYTFGSGTRLTVV.